The rows below give T cell receptor beta chains drawn from one sample of a study of blood T cell repertoires in COVID-19. This table comes from immunoSEQ multiplex PCR, and its TCRdb copy is limited to in-frame clones, with some not included. The top ten hold 0.9% to 1.5% of the sample, which has roughly 74,000 clones, around 89% seen once. The sample consisted of PBMCs or T cells enriched from blood (not recorded which). These receptors all stem from a woman aged 45-65 years with acute COVID-19. Both conserved end residues are part of each CDR3. A D gene is named only where the DNA matches it firmly. Rows may omit the clone size; those that give it use once, few, many or a size class.

v_call	d_call	j_call	clone_size	cdr3_nt	cdr3_aa
TRBV30	-	TRBJ1-4	once	TGTGCCTGGACTGTTAGCGCTTCAACTAATGAAAAACTGTTTTTT	CAWTVSASTNEKLFF
TRBV9	TRBD2	TRBJ2-1	-	TGTGCCAGCAGCGTAGCGGGAGGCCACAATGAGCAGTTCTTC	CASSVAGGHNEQFF
TRBV5-1	TRBD2	TRBJ2-2	-	TGCGCCAGCAGCTTGGTTACTAGCGGGAGTTCGGGGGAGCTGTTTTTT	CASSLVTSGSSGELFF
TRBV19	-	TRBJ2-2	-	TGTGCCAGTAGCAGGACGACAGGGAACACCGGGGAGCTGTTTTTT	CASSRTTGNTGELFF
TRBV19	TRBD2	TRBJ2-1	-	TGTGCCAGTAGTCGGGCTAGCGGGAGTTCATGGGAGCAGTTCTTC	CASSRASGSSWEQFF
TRBV5-1	TRBD1	TRBJ1-6	-	TGCGCCAGCAGCTTGAATGGACAGGGGGATTCACCCCTCCACTTT	CASSLNGQGDSPLHF
TRBV29-1	-	TRBJ2-2	-	TGCAGCGTCTGTCTAAAGGGGGACACCGGGGAGCTGTTTTTT	CSVCLKGDTGELFF
TRBV6-5	-	TRBJ1-2	-	TGTGCCAGCAGGGACACCCGGCGCAACTATGGCTACACCTTC	CASRDTRRNYGYTF
TRBV7-9	TRBD1	TRBJ1-3	-	TGTGCCAGCAGCCCAGGGGGTGGTGGAAACACCATATATTTT	CASSPGGGGNTIYF
TRBV29-1	-	TRBJ2-1	-	TGCAGCGTAGAGGGCGGTGCCTACAATGAGCAGTTCTTC	CSVEGGAYNEQFF
TRBV10-3	TRBD2	TRBJ2-1	-	TGTGCCATCAGGGAGCGGGAGCACTCCTACAATGAGCAGTTCTTC	CAIREREHSYNEQFF
TRBV5-1	TRBD2	TRBJ2-1	-	TGCGCCAGCAGCTTCTGGTTACTAGCGGGAGAGGACAATGAGCAGTTCTTC	CASSFWLLAGEDNEQFF
TRBV7-2	-	TRBJ1-5	-	TGTGCCAGCAGCTTAGTTTGGAGTTACAATCAGCCCCAGCATTTT	CASSLVWSYNQPQHF
TRBV29-1	TRBD1	TRBJ1-3	-	TGCAGCGCAATTGACAGGGCCTGGTCTGGAAACACCATATATTTT	CSAIDRAWSGNTIYF
TRBV5-1	-	TRBJ1-1	-	TGCGCCAGCAGCTTGGCCCCTCTAGGGGCTAACACTGAAGCTTTCTTT	CASSLAPLGANTEAFF
TRBV20-1	-	TRBJ1-2	-	TGCAGTGCTAGTCGGGGCTACACCTTC	CSASRGYTF
TRBV5-1	TRBD1	TRBJ1-6	-	TGCGCCAGCAGCTTGGGGACAGGGATCTCACCCCTCCACTTT	CASSLGTGISPLHF
TRBV7-9	TRBD1	TRBJ1-6	once	TGTGCCAGCAGCTTAGAGGGGGCACGGAATTCACCCCTCCACTTT	CASSLEGARNSPLHF
TRBV7-3	-	TRBJ1-1	-	TGTGCCAGCAGCAAAGGGAGGGGCTCCACTGAAGCTTTCTTT	CASSKGRGSTEAFF
TRBV11-3	-	TRBJ2-1	-	TGTGCCAGCAGCTTAGGGGGACAACGATACAATGAGCAGTTCTTC	CASSLGGQRYNEQFF
TRBV11-1	-	TRBJ2-3	-	TGTGCCAGCAGCCCGGCGGCGGGATACACAGATACGCAGTATTTT	CASSPAAGYTDTQYF
TRBV5-6	TRBD1	TRBJ2-3	-	TGTGCCAGCAGCACAGGCAGGGGACAGGGGGTCACAGATACGCAGTATTTT	CASSTGRGQGVTDTQYF
TRBV29-1	-	TRBJ2-3	-	TGCAGCGTTGAAGGGGCGGGCTCCATGGGCGCAGATACGCAGTATTTT	CSVEGAGSMGADTQYF
TRBV10-1	-	TRBJ2-2	-	TGCGCCAGCGGGCCCTCGGCCGGGGAGCTGTTTTTT	CASGPSAGELFF
TRBV4-3	TRBD1	TRBJ1-4	-	TGCGCCAGCAGCCAAGAAGGGACAGGGAACGAAAAACTGTTTTTT	CASSQEGTGNEKLFF
TRBV5-4	TRBD2	TRBJ2-2	many	TGTGCCAGCAGCTTGGGACTAGCGGGACGGCCCGGGGAGCTGTTTTTT	CASSLGLAGRPGELFF